The sequence of this T cell receptor beta chain was determined in a study of cytomegalovirus exposure and HLA in healthy donors. Study context: Early release data held some 79 million unique TCRs from HLA-typed donors. Overall study findings and caveats: CMV serostatus was the sole immune exposure data available. In a later analysis, parvovirus B19, influenza, CMV and Epstein-Barr virus appeared linked to several top co-occurrence clusters. By HLA locus, TCR association rates varied in a later analysis, with DRB1 showing the most and HLA-C the fewest.

The primer mix had 60 Vbeta and 13 Jbeta primers. The protocol was immunoSEQ multiplex PCR, while the TCRdb copy is restricted to in-frame clones and leaves out a portion. The repertoire holds more than 150,000 clones, with roughly 80% as singletons. Germline CDR1 SGHTA, CDR2 FQGNSA. With 5 bases removed from V and 8 bases from J, the gap between germline ends came to 15 bases. This CDR3 has 13 amino acids. This clone was seen a single time. Its matching antigen is unknown. V usage is TRBV7-2 and J usage is TRBJ1-1; no definite D call. The sequenced sample was PBMCs. The sequence was obtained from a man in his forties in good health and CMV-seronegative. CDR3: CASSLQKHSEAFF. CDR3 bases: TGTGCCAGCAGCCTCCAAAAACACAGCGAAGCTTTCTTT.